This paragraph covers one T cell receptor beta chain sequence. The antigen is undetermined. Libraries were prepared by immunoSEQ multiplex PCR; TCRdb keeps only in-frame clonotypes and omits some of them. In the table there are about 100,000 clones, nearly 90% of which are singletons. This record comes from a study of T cell responses to AZD1222 COVID-19 vaccine. Study-level points and caveats: Along spike, vaccine-associated CD4 TCRs were found throughout, with dominance at 160-218 and 743-854. The reported proportion of spike-specific TCRs targeting unmutated variant regions was nearly half. The study identified only six AZD1222 recipients as seropositive at baseline.

This CDR3 is 19 amino acids long. Germline CDR1 LGHNT, CDR2 FRNRAP. J gave up 0 bases and V 2 bases, and 8 bases lay outside the gene matches. Second-dose intervals of approximately 4 or approximately 12 weeks were pooled. This sequence originates from an adult who received the AZD1222 COVID-19 vaccine. The chain joins TRBV12-5 to TRBJ2-1; TRBD2 matches at 12 bases. The material was peripheral blood, obtained 28 days after the second AZD1222 dose. The CDR3 loop is CASGLSRLAGARSYNEQFF. The CDR3 coding sequence is TGTGCTAGTGGTTTGTCTCGACTAGCGGGGGCCCGCTCCTACAATGAGCAGTTCTTC.